Presented here are 9 T cell receptor beta chains from one specimen sequenced in a study of blood T cell repertoires in COVID-19 (dated by TCRdb to the early 2020s). Preparation of the library involved the immunoSEQ multiplex PCR assay. Drawn from immuneACCESS, this table holds only the in-frame rearrangements with V and J called that TCRdb kept. Clones are partly lost; checked studies trace under half to an unresolved V gene and leave the rest unexplained. For this sample there are about 200,000 clones; about 88% appear just once. The ten biggest clones cover 6% of the sample. Sequencing input: peripheral blood. All receptors derive from a man in his forties with active or convalescent COVID-19.

This chain connects TRBV5-6 to TRBJ1-1, with TRBD1 matching over 7 bases. The CDR3 is made up of 16 amino acids. Trimming at V came to 5 bases and at J to 4 bases, leaving 14 bases not matched to a gene. Germline lookup yields CDR1 SGHDT and CDR2 YYEEEE. The CDR3 protein is CASSLRPRQGGTEAFF. CDR3 nucleotides: TGTGCCAGCAGTTTACGACCTCGACAGGGTGGCACTGAAGCTTTCTTT. The complete variable domain, with remaining parts taken from reference TRBV5-6 and TRBJ1-1, reads DAGVTQSPTHLIKTRGQQVTLRCSPKSGHDTVSWYQQALGQGPQFIFQYYEEEERQRGNFPDRFSGHQFPNYSSELNVNALLLGDSALYLCASSLRPRQGGTEAFFGQGTRLTVV.

This clone was seen only once. The V gene is TRBV28, the J gene TRBJ2-2, with TRBD2 matching 8 bases. The junction had 8 bases not matched to a gene; V was cut back by 7 bases and J by 1 base. This CDR3 spans 16 amino acids. The V gene's germline CDR1 is MDHEN and CDR2 SYDVKM. Here the CDR3 DNA reads TGTGCCAGCACTCTCAGCGGGGGAGGGAACACCGGGGAGCTGTTTTTT. Amino acid sequence: CASTLSGGGNTGELFF.

The chain uses TRBV4-1 and TRBJ1-1; D is unresolved. The CDR3 is 15 amino acids. The germline V gene has CDR1 MGHRA and CDR2 YSYEKL. V was trimmed by 0 bases and J by 8 bases, leaving 16 bases between them. CDR3 region: CASSQDRSRLAEAFF. CDR3 nucleotides: TGCGCCAGCAGCCAAGATCGGAGCCGCCTGGCGGAAGCTTTCTTT.

This CDR3 is CASSPRTSGVSYNEQFF. The DNA for the CDR3 is TGTGCCAGCAGTCCCCGGACTAGCGGGGTCTCCTACAATGAGCAGTTCTTC. The rearrangement uses TRBV28 and TRBJ2-1, with 12 bases lining up with TRBD2. CDR1 is MDHEN and CDR2 is SYDVKM in the germline V gene. Trimming cost V 5 bases and J 0 bases; bases outside gene matches: 5. There are 17 residues in the CDR3.

The chain recombines TRBV28 with TRBJ2-3; 7 bases match TRBD1. V shed 5 bases, J shed 3 bases, and the junction held 5 bases outside the gene matches. The CDR3 totals 14 residues. Germline loops: CDR1 MDHEN, CDR2 SYDVKM. In DNA form, the CDR3 reads TGTGCCAGCAGTACAGGGGAAAGGACAGATACGCAGTATTTT. This gives the protein CASSTGERTDTQYF.

This chain links TRBV19 with TRBJ1-5, with a tentative D call TRBD1 (5 bases). Germline V gene lookup returns CDR1 LNHDA and CDR2 SQIVND (reference sequence). Trimming shortened V by 4 bases and J by 9 bases, and 16 bases separated the two germline ends. The CDR3 runs 14 residues. CDR3 bases: TGTGCCAGTAGTAGCGGCCAGGGCGAGTCGCCCCAGCATTTT. Translation gives CASSSGQGESPQHF.

This clone was counted a single time. The chain joins TRBV10-3 to TRBJ2-4; D is possibly TRBD1 (5 bases). This CDR3 comprises 14 residues. Germline V gives CDR1 ENHRY, CDR2 SYGVKD. The V gene lost 2 bases and the J gene lost 6 bases, with 11 bases spanning the gap. The CDR3 is CAISEKGRGNIQYF. The CDR3 DNA reads TGTGCCATCAGTGAGAAGGGGCGCGGAAACATTCAGTACTTC.

The CDR3 sequence is CASSKRQGIHWEQFF. CDR3 in DNA: TGTGCCAGCAGTAAAAGACAGGGCATTCACTGGGAGCAGTTCTTC. The chain recombines TRBV11-1 with TRBJ2-1, with TRBD1 matching over 7 bases. V trimming: 6 bases; J trimming: 10 bases; junction bases outside the gene matches: 15. The CDR3 loop spans 15 amino acids. Germline lookup yields CDR1 SGHAT and CDR2 FQDESV (reference sequence).

The genes are TRBV5-1 and TRBJ2-7; D gene ambiguous. The CDR3 covers 15 residues. Looked up from germline, CDR1 is SGHRS and CDR2 is YFSETQ. Trimming removed 0 bases from V and 2 bases from J, with 12 bases in between. The chain's CDR3 is CASSLAPGSAYEQYF. CDR3 sequence (DNA): TGCGCCAGCAGCTTGGCCCCAGGATCTGCCTACGAGCAGTACTTC.